This T cell receptor (beta chain) originates from a study of graft-versus-host responses after intestinal transplantation. Looking at the study overall: Tacrolimus and steroids were given for around 3 years to all recipients after anti-thymocyte globulin induction. The study's findings and limits: Graft-versus-host to host-versus-graft clonal ratios in allografts were high in patients with graft-donor T cell macrochimerism.

V lost 6 bases and J 0 bases, leaving 12 bases between the germline ends. CDR3 length: 15 residues. CDR1 and CDR2 (germline): SNHLY, FYNNEI. Assay: immunoSEQ multiplex PCR; the TCRdb copy retains only in-frame clones and omits some. The data contain tens of thousands of clones, roughly 91% of them singletons. On this clone itself: Its antigen remains unidentified.

The V gene is TRBV2, the J gene TRBJ1-3; TRBD1 is a possible D gene (5 bases). The source material was unstimulated CD4+ T cells sorted from spleen or lymph node cells, sampled before intestinal transplant. The receptor's source is a human donor who received an intestinal transplant. CDR3 residues: CASSAYGASGNTIYF. Here the CDR3 DNA reads TGTGCCAGCAGCGCCTATGGGGCCTCTGGAAACACCATATATTTT. Combining the CDR3 with reference TRBV2 and TRBJ1-3 gives the whole variable domain EPEVTQTPSHQVTQMGQEVILRCVPISNHLYFYWYRQILGQKVEFLVSFYNNEISEKSEIFDDQFSVERPDGSNFTLKIRSTKLEDSAMYFCASSAYGASGNTIYFGEGSWLTVV.